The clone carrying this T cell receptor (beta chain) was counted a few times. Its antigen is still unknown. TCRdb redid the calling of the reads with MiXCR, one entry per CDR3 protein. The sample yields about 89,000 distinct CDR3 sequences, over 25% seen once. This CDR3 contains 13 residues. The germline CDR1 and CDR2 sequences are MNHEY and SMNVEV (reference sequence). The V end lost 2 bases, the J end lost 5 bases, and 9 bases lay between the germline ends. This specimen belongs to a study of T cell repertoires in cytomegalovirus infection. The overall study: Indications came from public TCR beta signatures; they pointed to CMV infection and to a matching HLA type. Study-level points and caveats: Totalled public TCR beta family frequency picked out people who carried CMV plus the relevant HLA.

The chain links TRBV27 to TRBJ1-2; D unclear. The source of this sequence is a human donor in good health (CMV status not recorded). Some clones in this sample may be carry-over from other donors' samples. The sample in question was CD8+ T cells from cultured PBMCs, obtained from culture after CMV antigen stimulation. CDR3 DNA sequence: TGTGCCAGCAGTTTAGGAGGAGCTTATGGCTACACCTTC. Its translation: CASSLGGAYGYTF.